This T cell receptor beta chain appears in the sequencing data of a study of CD8 T cells in Susac syndrome. V lost 5 bases and J lost 2; bases outside the gene matches: 15. The CDR3 totals 18 residues. The germline gives CDR1 SEHNR, CDR2 FQNEAQ (reference sequence). The RNA input was roughly 0.45 to 1 ug, and it was reverse transcribed with random hexamers. Amplification of TCR beta CDR3 by immunoSEQ multiplex PCR spanned 54 Vbeta and 13 Jbeta. TCRdb reprocessed the immunoSEQ multiplex PCR reads via MiXCR and lists one record per CDR3 protein. The sample has some 180,000 distinct CDR3 sequences; approximately 94% are singletons. CD8+ and CD4+ blood T cells underwent TCR beta sequencing.

Material: CD4+ T cells from PBMCs. The TCR sequence derives from a human donor in good health. This chain links TRBV7-9 with TRBJ2-3; 8 bases are a match to TRBD2. For the CDR3, the DNA is TGTGCCAGCAGCCCCCGGGGTTTGGCGGGGGGCTACACAGATACGCAGTATTTT. Translated: CASSPRGLAGGYTDTQYF.